Listed below are T cell receptor beta chains from one sample, sequenced in a study of shared clonotypes between healthy human individuals. Repertoires were generated with immunoSEQ multiplex PCR, while TCRdb's copy carries only in-frame clones and drops some. The sample has 520,000 or so clones, around 74% seen once. The sequenced sample was PBMCs. The receptors stem from a woman between 40 and 50 years old in good health. Some clones in this sample may be carry-over from other donors' samples. CDR3s include the opening cysteine and the closing phenylalanine or tryptophan. The D gene is left open where the match is weak. Clone size is shown for a subset of rows, as once, few, many or a class of expanded clone.

J | size | V | D | length | CDR3 | DNA
TRBJ2-6 | . | TRBV6-5 | . | 15 | CASRPNGVGANVLTF | TGTGCCAGCAGGCCCAATGGGGTTGGGGCCAACGTCCTGACTTTC
TRBJ2-2 | many | TRBV6-5 | . | 14 | CASSSSGGTGELFF | TGTGCCAGCAGTTCTAGTGGAGGTACCGGGGAGCTGTTTTTT
TRBJ2-7 | . | TRBV5-4 | TRBD2 | 14 | CASSRKGAGDEQYF | TGTGCCAGCAGCCGAAAAGGGGCGGGAGACGAGCAGTACTTC
TRBJ1-2 | once | TRBV28 | . | 11 | CASSWWWGYTF | TGTGCCAGCAGTTGGTGGTGGGGCTACACCTTC
TRBJ1-2 | . | TRBV28 | . | 16 | CASITPRGGANYGYTF | TGTGCCAGCATTACCCCCCGGGGAGGGGCTAACTATGGCTACACCTTC
TRBJ2-7 | . | TRBV7-8 | . | 11 | CASSGSYEQYF | TGTGCCAGCAGCGGCAGCTACGAGCAGTACTTC
TRBJ2-7 | few | TRBV4-2 | . | 11 | CASSQSYEQYF | TGTGCCAGCAGCCAAAGCTACGAGCAGTACTTC
TRBJ2-5 | . | TRBV21-1 | . | 13 | CASLLRIQETQYF | TGTGCCAGCCTCTTGAGGATCCAAGAGACCCAGTACTTC
TRBJ1-5 | once | TRBV15 | . | 15 | CATSRNLAPNQPQHF | TGTGCCACCAGCAGAAACCTCGCCCCCAATCAGCCCCAGCATTTT
TRBJ2-7 | . | TRBV9 | . | 13 | CASSVSPGNEQYF | TGTGCCAGCAGCGTATCCCCAGGGAACGAGCAGTACTTC
TRBJ2-2 | . | TRBV10-1 | . | 12 | CASGRTGGELFF | TGCGCCAGCGGGAGGACTGGCGGGGAGCTGTTTTTT
TRBJ2-3 | . | TRBV4-1 | . | 19 | CASSRTFAPAARMEAGGYF | TGCGCCAGCAGCCGGACCTTTGCTCCGGCCGCGAGGATGGAAGCCGGGGGGTATTTT
TRBJ2-1 | . | TRBV9 | . | 14 | CASSQTRTSNEQFF | TGTGCCAGCAGCCAGACTAGGACATCGAATGAGCAGTTCTTC
TRBJ2-5 | . | TRBV9 | TRBD2 | 17 | CASTPGTSGNSGETQYF | TGTGCCAGCACCCCTGGGACTAGCGGTAATTCGGGGGAGACCCAGTACTTC
TRBJ1-2 | few | TRBV7-2 | TRBD1 | 12 | CASSPPGGGYTF | TGTGCCAGCAGCCCCCCAGGGGGAGGCTACACCTTC
TRBJ2-1 | . | TRBV27 | TRBD2 | 20 | CASSLRLAGGPPSSYNEQFF | TGTGCCAGCAGTTTACGGCTAGCGGGAGGCCCTCCAAGCTCCTACAATGAGCAGTTCTTC
TRBJ2-7 | once | TRBV28 | . | 13 | CASSLYGTYEQYF | TGTGCCAGCAGTTTATACGGGACCTACGAGCAGTACTTC
TRBJ2-7 | once | TRBV5-1 | . | 15 | CASSLDPPSSYEQYF | TGCGCCAGCAGCCTGGACCCTCCGAGCTCCTACGAGCAGTACTTC
TRBJ1-3 | once | TRBV23-1 | . | 15 | CASSHPLGPGNTIYF | TGCGCCAGCAGTCACCCGCTGGGGCCGGGAAACACCATATATTTT
TRBJ2-7 | . | TRBV14 | . | 12 | CASSQAGYEQYF | TGTGCCAGCAGCCAAGCGGGGTACGAGCAGTACTTC
TRBJ1-1 | . | TRBV29-1 | . | 12 | CSVAVGYTEAFF | TGCAGCGTGGCGGTGGGATACACTGAAGCTTTCTTT
TRBJ1-3 | . | TRBV28 | . | 18 | CASRQGFQPFFGGNTIYF | TGTGCCAGCAGGCAGGGCTTCCAACCATTTTTCGGAGGAAACACCATATATTTT
TRBJ2-1 | . | TRBV7-2 | . | 15 | CASSLSVTQNNEQFF | TGTGCCAGCAGCTTGTCGGTAACTCAAAACAATGAGCAGTTCTTC
TRBJ2-7 | . | TRBV2 | TRBD1 | 12 | CASSERGSGQTF | TGTGCCAGCAGTGAGCGAGGATCGGGACAGACCTTC
TRBJ1-5 | once | TRBV28 | . | 16 | CASSPPGAGPFQPQHF | TGTGCCAGCAGTCCCCCCGGGGCCGGGCCTTTTCAGCCCCAGCATTTT
TRBJ2-5 | . | TRBV30 | TRBD2 | 15 | CAWSKLAGVGETQYF | TGTGCCTGGAGTAAACTAGCGGGAGTGGGAGAGACCCAGTACTTC
TRBJ1-3 | . | TRBV2 | . | 14 | CASSAGYGGNTIYF | TGTGCCAGCAGTGCCGGGTACGGCGGAAACACCATATATTTT
TRBJ2-7 | . | TRBV5-8 | TRBD1 | 14 | CASRSRDSQYEQYF | TGTGCCAGCAGGTCCCGGGACAGTCAATACGAGCAGTACTTC
TRBJ2-1 | once | TRBV11-2 | . | 14 | CASSFGARNNEQFF | TGTGCCAGCAGCTTTGGGGCTAGAAACAATGAGCAGTTCTTC
TRBJ2-7 | once | TRBV21-1 | . | 16 | CASGSVPSGSGYEQYF | TGTGCCAGCGGGTCGGTCCCCAGTGGGTCCGGCTACGAGCAGTACTTC
TRBJ2-7 | . | TRBV11-3 | TRBD1 | 13 | CASSGQGSYEQYF | TGTGCCAGCAGTGGACAGGGCTCCTACGAGCAGTACTTC
TRBJ2-2 | . | TRBV2 | . | 13 | CASSGVNTGELFF | TGTGCCAGCAGTGGGGTGAACACCGGGGAGCTGTTTTTT
TRBJ2-5 | . | TRBV5-4 | . | 14 | CASSLSTSRETQYF | TGTGCCAGCAGCTTGTCGACTAGTCGGGAGACCCAGTACTTC
TRBJ2-7 | . | TRBV10-3 | TRBD2 | 16 | CAISDLAGGPPYEQYF | TGTGCCATCAGTGATCTAGCGGGAGGGCCCCCCTACGAGCAGTACTTC
TRBJ2-2 | few | TRBV9 | . | 12 | CASSVTTGELFF | TGTGCCAGCAGCGTAACTACCGGGGAGCTGTTTTTT
TRBJ2-1 | . | TRBV10-2 | . | 15 | CASTYPETAINEQFF | TGCGCCAGCACCTACCCTGAGACCGCGATCAATGAGCAGTTCTTC
TRBJ2-7 | . | TRBV7-8 | . | 14 | CASSRGRLSYEQYF | TGTGCCAGCAGCAGGGGCCGCCTCTCCTACGAGCAGTACTTC
TRBJ2-1 | many | TRBV5-4 | . | 14 | CASSPMGAYNEQFF | TGTGCCAGCAGCCCGATGGGGGCCTACAATGAGCAGTTCTTC
TRBJ2-7 | . | TRBV2 | TRBD2 | 15 | CASSEEPLAGAEQYF | TGTGCCAGCAGTGAAGAACCCCTAGCGGGAGCCGAGCAGTACTTC
TRBJ2-5 | . | TRBV19 | TRBD1 | 15 | CASTPTGGEGETQYF | TGTGCCAGTACCCCGACAGGGGGCGAAGGAGAGACCCAGTACTTC
TRBJ2-2 | many | TRBV7-3 | TRBD2 | 16 | CASSSPGLVGTGELFF | TGTGCCAGCAGCTCCCCGGGACTAGTCGGCACCGGGGAGCTGTTTTTT
TRBJ1-2 | few | TRBV11-2 | . | 12 | CASSTLTYGYTF | TGTGCCAGCAGCACCCTTACCTATGGCTACACCTTC
TRBJ2-7 | . | TRBV5-5 | TRBD2 | 14 | CASSLGIAGDEQYF | TGTGCCAGCAGCTTGGGGATAGCGGGAGACGAGCAGTACTTC
TRBJ1-1 | once | TRBV18 | . | 15 | CASSPLSKMNTEAFF | TGTGCCAGCTCACCACTTAGCAAAATGAACACTGAAGCTTTCTTT
TRBJ1-1 | . | TRBV4-1 | . | 15 | CASSLPTSTNTEAFF | TGCGCCAGCAGCCTCCCTACCTCCACGAACACTGAAGCTTTCTTT